This entry lists 20 T cell receptor beta chains sequenced from one sample in a study of Graves' ophthalmopathy and Graves' hyperthyroidism. Scientists amplified the TCR beta CDR3 regions from RNA transcripts. HTBI primers were used in a first-round RT-PCR, which preceded a second-round multiplex PCR. From the multiplex PCR reads, TCRdb called clonotypes with MiXCR, one entry per CDR3 protein. The sample shows approximately 210,000 distinct CDR3 sequences, roughly 29% of them seen only once. The material sequenced was peripheral blood. Receptor source: a man aged 50 or older with Graves' ophthalmopathy.

This clonotype occurred many times. The J gene is TRBJ2-7, the V gene TRBV5-5, with 7 bases matching TRBD2. J gave up 5 bases and V 7 bases, and 12 bases lay outside the gene matches. This CDR3 region has 14 residues. Germline-derived CDR1 and CDR2 are SGHKS and YYEKEE (reference sequence). The CDR3 reads CASDRYRGEDEQYF. CDR3 DNA sequence: TGTGCCAGCGATCGATACCGGGGGGAGGACGAGCAGTACTTC.

This clonotype was picked up many times. This chain joins TRBV10-1 and TRBJ2-7, with D possibly TRBD1 on 6 matching bases. The germline V gene encodes CDR1 WNHNN and CDR2 SYGVQD (reference sequence). Trimming cost V 2 bases and J 4 bases, with 9 bases left between them. The CDR3 has 13 amino acids. CDR3 sequence: CASSEGQIYEQYF. Here the CDR3 DNA reads TGCGCCAGCAGTGAGGGACAGATTTACGAGCAGTACTTC.

This clonotype was recorded a few times. The J gene is TRBJ2-7, the V gene TRBV7-2, with 11 bases matching TRBD2. CDR1 is SGHTA, CDR2 FQGNSA, per germline. This CDR3 comprises 16 residues. Trimming removed 0 bases from V and 2 bases from J; junction bases left unmatched: 3. The CDR3 spells CASSLATSGTPYEQYF. Here the CDR3 DNA reads TGTGCCAGCAGCTTAGCGACTAGCGGGACCCCCTACGAGCAGTACTTC.

This clonotype was observed many times. The chain is built from TRBV24-1 and TRBJ1-5; D unresolved. Looked up from germline, CDR1 is KGHDR and CDR2 is SFDVKD. V gave up 10 bases and J gave up 7 bases, with 13 bases separating them. CDR3 length equals 12 residues. The CDR3 region has the DNA TGTGCCACGGATGGGCCAGGACAGCCCCAGCATTTT. This encodes CATDGPGQPQHF.

About this clonotype itself: A read error may produce the germline difference seen at one junction end. The rearrangement links TRBV6-1 to TRBJ2-7; TRBD1 matches at 7 bases. This CDR3 has 15 amino acids. Germline assignment: CDR1 MNHNS and CDR2 SASEGT. The CDR3 bases are TGTGCCAGCAGTGTCCCGGGACAGTTTACCTACGGGCAGTACTTC. Translated: CASSVPGQFTYGQYF.

The V call is TRBV12-5, the J call TRBJ2-7, with a tentative D call TRBD1 (6 bases). This CDR3 has 13 residues. CDR1 and CDR2 from the germline V gene are LGHNT and FRNRAP. V was cut by 6 bases and J by 5 bases, with 14 bases left in between. The CDR3 bases are TGTGCTAGTGGCTCCGACAGGTCCCACGAGCAGTACTTC. Its translation is CASGSDRSHEQYF.

V is TRBV6-1 and J is TRBJ1-3; maybe TRBD1 (5 bases). Germline-derived CDR1 and CDR2 are MNHNS and SASEGT. The CDR3 extends over 15 amino acids. V gave up 6 bases and J gave up 4 bases, with 16 bases separating them. The CDR3 DNA reads as TGTGCCAGCAGCCCTCCGAGGGGCTACGGAAACACCATATATTTT. It is translated as CASSPPRGYGNTIYF.

V gene TRBV7-9 combines with J gene TRBJ2-5, with 9 bases aligning to TRBD1. The J segment lost 7 bases and the V segment lost 1 base, leaving 4 bases of the junction unmatched. This CDR3 contains 14 residues. Germline assignment: CDR1 SEHNR and CDR2 FQNEAQ (reference sequence). CDR3 DNA: TGTGCCAGCAGCTTAGGACAGGGGGGGATGACCCAGTACTTC. It codes for CASSLGQGGMTQYF.

The J gene is TRBJ1-1, the V gene TRBV6-2 or TRBV6-3, with 9 bases fitting TRBD1. The V segment lost 5 bases and the J segment 1 base; nucleotides outside the gene matches: 8. The germline gives CDR1 MNHEY, CDR2 SVGEGT. The CDR3 is 16 residues long. In nucleotides, the CDR3 is TGTGCCAGCAGTCGAGGACAGGGGAAACCGAACACTGAAGCTTTCTTT. As protein: CASSRGQGKPNTEAFF.

Many counts were recorded for this clonotype. V gene TRBV12-3 or TRBV12-4 combines with J gene TRBJ2-2, with 9 positions matching TRBD2. CDR3 length: 17 residues. The V gene end was trimmed by 7 bases and the J gene end by 0 bases; junction bases not matched to a gene: 9. The CDR3 protein is CASTLGPSGTNTGELFF. The CDR3 DNA sequence: TGTGCCAGCACCCTGGGGCCTAGCGGGACGAACACCGGGGAGCTGTTTTTT.

This clonotype was observed at least ten times. The V and J genes are TRBV29-1 and TRBJ2-7; 9 nucleotides align to TRBD1. V lost 3 bases, J lost 4 bases, and 1 base stayed unmatched. Germline V gene data show CDR1 as SQVTM and CDR2 as ANQGSEA. This CDR3 is built from 12 residues. CDR3 in amino acids: CSVEGQGYEQYF. DNA of the CDR3: TGCAGCGTTGAGGGACAGGGATACGAGCAGTACTTC.

The V and J genes are TRBV27 and TRBJ2-5, with 10 bases aligning to TRBD1. The germline gives CDR1 MNHEY, CDR2 SMNVEV (reference sequence). This CDR3 is 15 amino acids long. Trimming at V came to 4 bases and at J to 6 bases, leaving 8 bases not matched to a gene. This CDR3 reads CASSSPDRGIKTQYF. CDR3 in DNA: TGTGCCAGCAGTTCTCCGGACAGGGGGATAAAGACCCAGTACTTC.

J is TRBJ2-2 and V is TRBV7-2; 7 bases line up with TRBD1. Germline values: CDR1 SGHTA, CDR2 FQGNSA. CDR3 size: 15 residues. J gave up 4 bases and V 5 bases, and 7 bases lay outside the gene matches. This chain's CDR3 is CASSQPGQTTGELFF. DNA for the CDR3: TGTGCCAGCAGCCAACCGGGACAGACCACCGGGGAGCTGTTTTTT.

This chain links TRBV28 with TRBJ2-7, with 8 bases matching TRBD2. Germline V gene sequence: CDR1 MDHEN, CDR2 SYDVKM. The junction had 8 bases not matched to a gene; V was cut back by 1 base and J by 6 bases. This CDR3 region has 15 residues. For the CDR3, the DNA is TGTGCCAGCAGTTTATCGCGGACTAGCAAGTCCGAGCAGTACTTC. Its protein is CASSLSRTSKSEQYF.

This clonotype was counted at least ten times. V gene TRBV4-3 combines with J gene TRBJ1-4; no firm D call. V was pared by 2 bases and J by 2 bases, with 18 bases between. The CDR3 runs 18 residues. The germline V gene has CDR1 LGHNA and CDR2 YSLEER. The CDR3: CASSQSTRTHTTNEKLFF. The CDR3 DNA sequence: TGCGCCAGCAGCCAATCTACCCGGACCCATACCACTAATGAAAAACTGTTTTTT.

This clonotype was recorded at least ten times. The rearrangement links TRBV29-1 to TRBJ2-5; perhaps TRBD2 as D (7 bases). The CDR3 is made up of 14 amino acids. The V and J ends lost 6 bases and 5 bases respectively, with 19 bases between them. From germline, CDR1 is SQVTM and CDR2 ANQGSEA. The CDR3 protein is CSVLPSGGQETQYF. DNA of the CDR3: TGCAGCGTATTACCTTCCGGGGGGCAGGAGACCCAGTACTTC.

This clonotype was recorded a few times. CDR3 DNA sequence: TGTGCCAGCAGTTACACCGACAGCACCTACGAGCAGTACTTC. The encoded protein is CASSYTDSTYEQYF. The chain links TRBV12-3 or TRBV12-4 to TRBJ2-7; D is perhaps TRBD1 (5 bases). This CDR3 is built from 14 residues. Trimming left V 4 bases short and J 2 bases short, with 12 bases between.

This clonotype was observed at least ten times. The chain recombines TRBV6-6 with TRBJ2-2; 7 bases are shared with TRBD2. The CDR3 spans 15 residues. Unmatched junction bases numbered 5, after V lost 2 bases and J lost 5 bases. In germline, CDR1 is MNHNY, CDR2 SVGAGI (reference sequence). The CDR3 is CASSYATSSTGELFF. The DNA of the CDR3 is TGTGCCAGCAGTTACGCGACTAGCTCAACCGGGGAGCTGTTTTTT.

This clonotype has at least ten counts. The rearrangement joins TRBV6-5 to TRBJ1-1; possibly TRBD1 for D (5 bases). With 7 bases removed from V and 9 bases from J, the gap between germline ends came to 18 bases. Germline CDR1 MNHEY, CDR2 SVGAGI. The CDR3 runs to 13 residues. The CDR3 nucleotides are TGTGCCAGCACCGCGGGAAGGGGCCTCCAAGCTTTCTTT. It yields the protein CASTAGRGLQAFF.

The chain uses TRBV28 and TRBJ2-3, with 9 bases identical to TRBD1. Unmatched junction bases numbered 7, after V lost 6 bases and J lost 0 bases. The CDR3 runs to 16 residues. Per germline, CDR1 MDHEN and CDR2 SYDVKM. Written as DNA, the CDR3 is TGTGCCAGCAGGGTCCCGGGACAGGGAAGCACAGATACGCAGTATTTT. Translated: CASRVPGQGSTDTQYF.